The T cell receptor beta chain under discussion was sequenced for a study of blood T cell repertoires in COVID-19. Study in general: Samples taken during acute and convalescent COVID-19 were collected in the United States, Italy and Spain. The cDNA or gDNA used as material had been derived from T cells, B-cell-depleted T cells, or PBMCs.

Original analysis: Amplifying reference gene primers gave estimates of nucleated cell counts. The repertoire was sequenced with immunoSEQ multiplex PCR; TCRdb's copy has only in-frame clones and lacks some. The D gene and trimming were derived from the DNA, and the V and J assignments and clone size from that table. Found here are roughly 130,000 clones, approximately 81% of them singletons; the top ten hold roughly an eighth. The CDR3 runs to 12 residues. CDR1 is GTSNPN and CDR2 is SVGIG in the germline V gene (reference sequence). The trim removed 7 bases at V and 5 bases at J, leaving 4 bases unmatched.

The sample taken for sequencing was peripheral blood. The receptor's source is a woman aged 30 to 39 who had recovered from COVID-19. The V and J genes are TRBV30 and TRBJ2-1; TRBD1 matches 8 bases. The CDR3 here is CAFGQGNNEQFF. The DNA for the CDR3 is TGTGCCTTCGGACAGGGTAACAATGAGCAGTTCTTC.